Listed below are T cell receptor beta chains from one sample, sequenced in a study of T cell changes during pregnancy in multiple sclerosis. This table comes from immunoSEQ multiplex PCR, and its TCRdb copy is limited to in-frame clones, with some not included. There are tens of thousands of clones in the sample; about 90% occur only once, and 1.5% to 2% lies in the top ten. Here the sequenced sample was peripheral blood, taken in the first trimester of pregnancy. The receptors come from a female donor in good health, enrolled as a control in a pregnancy study. Both conserved end residues are part of each CDR3. Each record gives: D gene, V gene, clone size, J gene, CDR3 DNA, CDR3 protein. A D gene is named only where the DNA matches it firmly. Where a row states a size, it is once, few, many or the class of an expanded clone; other rows omit it.

d_call: TRBD1; v_call: TRBV7-9; clone_size: few; j_call: TRBJ1-4; cdr3_nt: TGTGCCAGCAGCCGAACAGGGGCTTTTAATGAAAAACTGTTTTTT; cdr3_aa: CASSRTGAFNEKLFF
d_call: .; v_call: TRBV2; clone_size: once; j_call: TRBJ1-2; cdr3_nt: TGTGCCAGCGTCAGGGGAAGTGGGGTCTATGGCTACACCTTC; cdr3_aa: CASVRGSGVYGYTF
d_call: .; v_call: TRBV5-4; clone_size: .; j_call: TRBJ2-7; cdr3_nt: TGTGCCAGCAGCCTGGACTACACGGGGGAGCAGTACTTC; cdr3_aa: CASSLDYTGEQYF
d_call: .; v_call: TRBV4-1; clone_size: once; j_call: TRBJ2-5; cdr3_nt: TGCGCCAGCAGCCGTCCAGGGGTGCCAGAGACCCAGTACTTC; cdr3_aa: CASSRPGVPETQYF
d_call: .; v_call: TRBV11-2; clone_size: .; j_call: TRBJ2-3; cdr3_nt: TGTGCCAGCAGCTTAGATTTGGGAGCAGATACGCAGTATTTT; cdr3_aa: CASSLDLGADTQYF
d_call: .; v_call: TRBV13; clone_size: .; j_call: TRBJ1-1; cdr3_nt: TGTGCCAGCAGCTCCGGGGTTAACACTGAAGCTTTCTTT; cdr3_aa: CASSSGVNTEAFF
d_call: .; v_call: TRBV27; clone_size: .; j_call: TRBJ1-5; cdr3_nt: TGTGCCAGCAGTTTAACATCCGGGACAATCAATCAGCCCCAGCATTTT; cdr3_aa: CASSLTSGTINQPQHF
d_call: TRBD2; v_call: TRBV13; clone_size: .; j_call: TRBJ2-3; cdr3_nt: TGTGCCAGCAGCCGTATGATAAAGGGACTAGCGGGACGGAGCACAGATACGCAGTATTTT; cdr3_aa: CASSRMIKGLAGRSTDTQYF
d_call: .; v_call: TRBV27; clone_size: .; j_call: TRBJ2-7; cdr3_nt: TGTGCCAGCAGTAACAACTACGAGCAGTACTTC; cdr3_aa: CASSNNYEQYF
d_call: .; v_call: TRBV6-5; clone_size: .; j_call: TRBJ1-5; cdr3_nt: TGTGCCAGCAGTTACTCGGCAGTCAATCAGCCCCAGCATTTT; cdr3_aa: CASSYSAVNQPQHF
d_call: TRBD1; v_call: TRBV2; clone_size: .; j_call: TRBJ2-1; cdr3_nt: TGTGCCAGCAGTGAAGGGGGACAGGGATCCTACAATGAGCAGTTCTTC; cdr3_aa: CASSEGGQGSYNEQFF
d_call: TRBD1; v_call: TRBV28; clone_size: .; j_call: TRBJ2-5; cdr3_nt: TGTGCCAGCAGTTCCCCAGAAGGACAGGGGGGGTTCGCGGCATACCAAGAGACCCAGTACTTC; cdr3_aa: CASSSPEGQGGFAAYQETQYF
d_call: .; v_call: TRBV10-3; clone_size: .; j_call: TRBJ2-7; cdr3_nt: TGTGCCATCAGTGAGTCGGCACAGCAGTACTTC; cdr3_aa: CAISESAQQYF
d_call: .; v_call: TRBV27; clone_size: .; j_call: TRBJ2-1; cdr3_nt: TGTGCCAGCAGGGGGCATGACCACGGGGGAATCTACAATGAGCAGTTCTTC; cdr3_aa: CASRGHDHGGIYNEQFF
d_call: .; v_call: TRBV4-1; clone_size: .; j_call: TRBJ1-1; cdr3_nt: TGCGCCAGCAGCCAAAGGTACGCGCGGGGGAACACTGAAGCTTTCTTT; cdr3_aa: CASSQRYARGNTEAFF
d_call: .; v_call: TRBV7-8; clone_size: .; j_call: TRBJ2-2; cdr3_nt: TGTGCCAGCAGCTTAGAAACCCCAGGGACTAACACCGGGGAGCTGTTTTTT; cdr3_aa: CASSLETPGTNTGELFF
d_call: TRBD1; v_call: TRBV28; clone_size: .; j_call: TRBJ2-7; cdr3_nt: TGTGCCAGCAGAAGGACAGGGTCGAGTGAGCAGTACTTC; cdr3_aa: CASRRTGSSEQYF
d_call: .; v_call: TRBV2; clone_size: .; j_call: TRBJ1-2; cdr3_nt: TGTGCCAGCACCGCGGAGTCGCGTCGGGGGGCGGATGGCTACACCTTC; cdr3_aa: CASTAESRRGADGYTF
d_call: .; v_call: TRBV18; clone_size: once; j_call: TRBJ2-5; cdr3_nt: TGTGCCAGCTCACCGGCCCGGACTCGGCAAGAGACCCAGTACTTC; cdr3_aa: CASSPARTRQETQYF
d_call: .; v_call: TRBV28; clone_size: once; j_call: TRBJ1-1; cdr3_nt: TGTGCCAGCAGCCTGCGGCACTCGAACACTGAAGCTTTCTTT; cdr3_aa: CASSLRHSNTEAFF
d_call: .; v_call: TRBV7-9; clone_size: .; j_call: TRBJ2-1; cdr3_nt: TGTGCCAGCAGCTTAGTTGAGGATGAGCAGTTCTTC; cdr3_aa: CASSLVEDEQFF
d_call: TRBD2; v_call: TRBV5-1; clone_size: .; j_call: TRBJ2-3; cdr3_nt: TGCGCCAGCAGCTTGGCTCTAGCGGGAGGGCCTATTGCAGATACGCAGTATTTT; cdr3_aa: CASSLALAGGPIADTQYF
d_call: .; v_call: TRBV30; clone_size: .; j_call: TRBJ2-2; cdr3_nt: TGTGCCTGGAGTGGAGGGAACAGAAACACCGGGGAGCTGTTTTTT; cdr3_aa: CAWSGGNRNTGELFF
d_call: .; v_call: TRBV6-1; clone_size: few; j_call: TRBJ1-2; cdr3_nt: TGTGCCAGCAGTGAAGAGTTGATACCCTTAGCTAACTATGGCTACACCTTC; cdr3_aa: CASSEELIPLANYGYTF
d_call: .; v_call: TRBV7-6; clone_size: .; j_call: TRBJ2-4; cdr3_nt: TGTGCCAGCAGCCCCCGACTAGACATTCAGTACTTC; cdr3_aa: CASSPRLDIQYF
d_call: .; v_call: TRBV19; clone_size: .; j_call: TRBJ1-2; cdr3_nt: TGTGCCAGTAGTATTTTTCAGGATAACGGCTATGGCTACACCTTC; cdr3_aa: CASSIFQDNGYGYTF
d_call: .; v_call: TRBV4-1; clone_size: .; j_call: TRBJ2-7; cdr3_nt: TGCGCCAGCTCTAGAGGACAAGACTACGAGCAGTACTTC; cdr3_aa: CASSRGQDYEQYF
d_call: .; v_call: TRBV2; clone_size: .; j_call: TRBJ1-4; cdr3_nt: TGTGCCAGCAGGGCCCAGGGAGGGGCTAATGAAAAACTGTTTTTT; cdr3_aa: CASRAQGGANEKLFF
d_call: TRBD2; v_call: TRBV4-1; clone_size: .; j_call: TRBJ2-7; cdr3_nt: TGCGCCAGCAGCCATACGACTAGCGGGCTGATCTACGAGCAGTACTTC; cdr3_aa: CASSHTTSGLIYEQYF
d_call: TRBD2; v_call: TRBV9; clone_size: .; j_call: TRBJ2-7; cdr3_nt: TGTGCCAGCAGCGTAGCGGGAGGCAACATCTACGAGCAGTACTTC; cdr3_aa: CASSVAGGNIYEQYF
d_call: .; v_call: TRBV27; clone_size: .; j_call: TRBJ1-5; cdr3_nt: TGTGCCAGCAGTTTATCAGGTAGCAGCAATCAGCCCCAGCATTTT; cdr3_aa: CASSLSGSSNQPQHF
d_call: TRBD2; v_call: TRBV4-2; clone_size: .; j_call: TRBJ2-2; cdr3_nt: TGTGCCAGCAGCCAAGAGGGTAGCGGGAGGGGCACCGGGGAGCTGTTTTTT; cdr3_aa: CASSQEGSGRGTGELFF
d_call: TRBD2; v_call: TRBV28; clone_size: .; j_call: TRBJ2-5; cdr3_nt: TGTGCCAGCAGTTTTAGCGGGAGTTTGAAAGAGACCCAGTACTTC; cdr3_aa: CASSFSGSLKETQYF
d_call: TRBD2; v_call: TRBV11-2; clone_size: .; j_call: TRBJ2-7; cdr3_nt: TGTGCCAGCAGCACTTTAGCGGGGGTCGTGTACGAGCAGTACTTC; cdr3_aa: CASSTLAGVVYEQYF
d_call: TRBD2; v_call: TRBV7-2; clone_size: .; j_call: TRBJ2-3; cdr3_nt: TGTGCCAGCAGCCGGACTAGCGGGAGGCAAGATACGCAGTATTTT; cdr3_aa: CASSRTSGRQDTQYF
d_call: .; v_call: TRBV4-1; clone_size: .; j_call: TRBJ1-3; cdr3_nt: TGCGCCAGCAGCCAAGATCGTGCGGGTTCTGGAAACACCATATATTTT; cdr3_aa: CASSQDRAGSGNTIYF
d_call: .; v_call: TRBV28; clone_size: few; j_call: TRBJ1-2; cdr3_nt: TGTGCCAGCAGTTCGACAGCCTCGGGAGGCACCTTC; cdr3_aa: CASSSTASGGTF
d_call: TRBD2; v_call: TRBV4-1; clone_size: .; j_call: TRBJ2-1; cdr3_nt: TGCGCCAGCAGCCAAGGTTTGGCTAGCGGGAGGATCGGGAATGAGCAGTTCTTC; cdr3_aa: CASSQGLASGRIGNEQFF
d_call: TRBD2; v_call: TRBV6-4; clone_size: .; j_call: TRBJ2-1; cdr3_nt: TGTGCCAGCAGTGACTCATCGGGAGGGGGCAATGAGCAGTTCTTC; cdr3_aa: CASSDSSGGGNEQFF
d_call: TRBD1; v_call: TRBV19; clone_size: .; j_call: TRBJ2-5; cdr3_nt: TGTGCCAGTAGTATCTCCTCAGGGGGCCTGGGGGCCCAGTACTTC; cdr3_aa: CASSISSGGLGAQYF
d_call: TRBD1; v_call: TRBV4-1; clone_size: once; j_call: TRBJ1-1; cdr3_nt: TGCGCCAGCAGCCTCCCGGGACAGGGTGTTTCTGAAGCTTTCTTT; cdr3_aa: CASSLPGQGVSEAFF
d_call: .; v_call: TRBV15; clone_size: .; j_call: TRBJ2-7; cdr3_nt: TGTGCCACCAGCACGATTAGCGGAACCTACGAGCAGTACTTC; cdr3_aa: CATSTISGTYEQYF
d_call: .; v_call: TRBV28; clone_size: .; j_call: TRBJ1-1; cdr3_nt: TGTGCCACCCAGGGTTCCGGCAGGGCGAACACTGAAGCTTTCTTT; cdr3_aa: CATQGSGRANTEAFF
d_call: .; v_call: TRBV5-1; clone_size: .; j_call: TRBJ2-5; cdr3_nt: TGCGCCAGCAGCTTGGCTTTCGACTCACAAGAGACCCAGTACTTC; cdr3_aa: CASSLAFDSQETQYF
d_call: .; v_call: TRBV6-1; clone_size: .; j_call: TRBJ2-7; cdr3_nt: TGTGCCAGCAGTGAAGGGGGCCGGGAGCTCGACGAGCAGTACTTC; cdr3_aa: CASSEGGRELDEQYF
d_call: TRBD2; v_call: TRBV4-2; clone_size: .; j_call: TRBJ2-1; cdr3_nt: TGTGCCAGCAGCCAAGAGGGGGGGGGAGGGCCGTACAATGAGCAGTTCTTC; cdr3_aa: CASSQEGGGGPYNEQFF
d_call: TRBD2; v_call: TRBV27; clone_size: .; j_call: TRBJ2-7; cdr3_nt: TGTGCCAGCAGTTTGGAAAAGGGAGGGCCCTACGAGCAGTACTTC; cdr3_aa: CASSLEKGGPYEQYF
d_call: .; v_call: TRBV27; clone_size: .; j_call: TRBJ1-3; cdr3_nt: TGTGCCAGCAGGGAGGCTGGGGGAAACACCATATATTTT; cdr3_aa: CASREAGGNTIYF
d_call: .; v_call: TRBV30; clone_size: .; j_call: TRBJ2-7; cdr3_nt: TGTGCCTGTTTCCGGGACACAACCTACGAGCAGTACTTC; cdr3_aa: CACFRDTTYEQYF